This T cell receptor (beta chain) was observed in a study of T cells after yellow fever vaccination. The study's findings and limits: Although most clonotypes did not, a small share appeared in both CD4 and CD8 compartments.

This clonotype was observed a few times. Its antigen is still unknown. Researchers made TCR cDNA using 5'RACE template switching, and this step added a universal primer site and UMIs. A single record per CDR3 protein comes from TCRdb applying MiXCR to the 5' RACE reads. This table holds a few hundred thousand distinct CDR3 sequences, approximately 10% found once. This material consisted of CD4+ T cells sorted from PBMCs, taken 5 days after the yellow fever booster vaccination. This TCR was recovered from a man aged 18 to 29 who received the YFV17D yellow fever vaccine.

CDR3 in DNA: TGCAGTGCTCCCCGCCCAAGTAGCTCCTACAATGAGCAGTTCTTC. As protein: CSAPRPSSSYNEQFF. The genes are TRBV20-1 and TRBJ2-1, with D unclear. Germline CDR1 is DFQATT and CDR2 is SNEGSKA (reference sequence). There are 15 residues in the CDR3. V was cut by 5 bases and J by 0 bases, with 14 bases left in between.